This T cell receptor beta chain was identified during a study of shared clonotypes between healthy human individuals. Findings and limits, study-wide: Deeper or shallower sequencing was expected to change how clonotypes are shared among donors. The sole specimen, blood, was sampled, and tissue repertoires likely differ.

TCRdb keeps only in-frame clones here, not all; method: immunoSEQ multiplex PCR. This table has 2 million to 2.5 million clones, about 90% appearing once. Notes on this clone: Its target is unknown.

Looked up from germline, CDR1 is SGHDT and CDR2 is YYEEEE. J was trimmed by 4 bases and V by 0 bases; bases with no gene match: 14. This CDR3 comprises 18 residues. This rearrangement joins TRBV5-6 to TRBJ1-2, with 8 bases that match TRBD1. The sequenced sample was naive CD4+ T cells from PBMCs. Stated subset: CD45RA+ positively selected. The receptor was derived from a man aged 18 to 30 in good health. Some clones in this sample may be carry-over from other donors' samples. CDR3 residues: CASSLGEIEDRAGYGYTF. The CDR3 DNA follows: TGTGCCAGCAGCTTGGGGGAAATTGAGGACAGGGCAGGCTATGGCTACACCTTC.